This TCR beta chain was captured by sequencing in a study of cytomegalovirus exposure and HLA in healthy donors (dated by TCRdb to 2015 to 2018). At the level of the whole study: An earlier analysis of roughly 610 of the donors reported roughly 300 Gb of sequence data and 90 million to 120 million unique TCR beta sequences obtained from some 170 million T cells. An early release that covered approximately 600 HLA-typed donors contained approximately 290 gigabases of sequencing data and about 93 million unique TCR sequences. Among the approximately 400 genotyped donors, approximately 76% belonged to the genetic ancestry cluster associated with self-reported Caucasian donors. The aim of the study was to test whether cataloging public T cell receptors could identify signatures of past pathogen exposure. The T cell repertoires of 550 to 850 subjects were profiled by immunosequencing and related to cytomegalovirus serostatus. In addition to the first cohort of 500 to 850 subjects, a separate validation cohort of approximately 110 different subjects was used. The study combined high-throughput TCR immunosequencing, statistical association of individual TCRs with disease status, and machine learning to predict cytomegalovirus infection status. A later analysis re-examined previously published TCR beta repertoires from just over 650 donors and added high-resolution HLA genotyping to investigate patterns of TCR occurrence. Rather than drawing on any new phenotypic data, the later analysis identified candidate immune exposures from TCR beta sequences and the way those sequences occurred across donors. To decide whether each TCR beta V gene segment behaved as functional or pseudogenic, an earlier analysis of some 580 of the donors relied on high-throughput TCR beta sequencing. Donor age, sex, ethnicity and CMV serostatus were collected together with the repertoire data. In a later genetic analysis, genome-wide SNP genotypes for about three fifths of the roughly 670 donors were used, and that subset was treated as a discovery cohort. All discovery cohort repertoires had been generated using a single sequencing platform. HLA typing included class I and class II loci at four-digit resolution. Typing coverage differed by locus: A, B, C, DRB1 and DQB1 were typed in roughly 620-630 donors, DQA1 in 500 to 550, DPA1 in 600 to 610, and DPB1 in approximately 450. Roughly 5 DR-DQ haplotypes were handled as single units for association and clustering, since linkage in the cohort was strong. Among about 400 genotyped donors of the cohort, an average of approximately 220,000 unique TCR beta nucleotide sequences was sequenced per donor, of which about 18% were non-productive. Study-level results and caveats: The authors suggested that the approach could potentially be extended to other disease states and immunological phenotypes. The study gave a list of about 150 TCR beta chains associated with cytomegalovirus. A further reported finding was that TCR beta sequences accurately predicted the HLA-A and HLA-B alleles for most subjects in the first cohort. In a later analysis, the rate of TCR association differed among HLA loci, with DRB1 alleles having the most associated TCRs and HLA-C alleles having the fewest. According to a later analysis, most CMV-associated TCR beta chains appeared to be HLA-restricted, and the HLA associations seemed to be driven largely by CMV exposure. At a false discovery rate of 0.05, a later analysis linked some 18,000 TCR beta sequences to specific HLA alleles. Across donors, most TCR sequences were observed very rarely, whereas some public TCRs were present in many individuals. An association between a missense DCLRE1C variant and V-gene and J-gene trimming of TCR beta chains was found in a later genetic analysis and replicated in an independent cohort. The presence/absence analyses assumed that sequencing depth was roughly uniform across donors, and that assumption may not be true. Correlated functional status among segregating V segments might reflect linkage disequilibrium, but an unknown experimental factor could not be ruled out. The earlier analysis of a few hundred of the donors excluded over 15 rarely observed V segments, including chromosome 9 orphons, because counts were too low. Because the 87-base-pair reads could not distinguish some IMGT-functional V segments, including TRBV6-2 and TRBV6-3, those segments were excluded. According to a later analysis, parvovirus B19, influenza, CMV and Epstein-Barr virus appeared linked to several top co-occurrence clusters. A group of highly shared sequence variants was considered likely to be a technical artifact of the sequencing pipeline. Compared with equally common non-associated chains, HLA-associated TCR beta chains in a later analysis were more clonally expanded and had lower generation probabilities. In an earlier analysis of around 600 of the donors, most TCR beta V segments were observed in productive rearrangements about 87% or about 30% of the time, broadly matching IMGT annotations. In both the original and validation cohorts, the classifier was reported to diagnose cytomegalovirus status with high specificity and sensitivity. Only TCR beta chains were sequenced in this cohort, and the absence of alpha or paired-chain data limited detectable features. Strong co-occurrence of HLA alleles, especially DR and DQ, made assigning TCR associations to individual alleles difficult. CMV serostatus was the only immune exposure information available for the cohort. A later genetic analysis reported fewer N-insertions in productive TCRs among donors in an Asian-associated ancestry cluster than the roughly 620-donor mean. A few of the identified cytomegalovirus-associated TCR beta chains were confirmed in vitro to be specific for cytomegalovirus antigens. Because HLA typing was missing for some donors at each locus, association tests included only the typed subset.

Remarks on this clone: What antigen it recognizes has not been identified. Base quality data are lacking; no much larger clone is found one base away.

The germline V gene provides CDR1 MDHEN and CDR2 SYDVKM. From the cysteine through the phenylalanine, the CDR3 covers 14 amino acids. CDR3 DNA only is kept here, 42 bases in frame from base 1. To prepare the library, the immunoSEQ multiplex PCR assay was applied. For the multiplex PCR, a mixture combining 60 forward primers for TCR Vbeta segments and 13 reverse primers for TCR Jbeta segments was used. Amplification of the CDR3 region of rearranged TCR beta genes was performed with a multiplex PCR assay on genomic DNA. The amplified TCR beta libraries were sequenced on the Illumina HiSeq System as 87-base-pair reads. The study's own analysis went as follows. A later analysis counted 65 million to 90 million unique TCR beta chains across the 666 repertoires, and some 11 million of these chains were shared by at least two donors. A nearest-neighbor algorithm error-corrected the raw reads and collapsed the reads into unique sequences, merging closely related sequences to remove PCR and sequencing errors. Alignment of CDR3 sequences to IMGT reference sequences was used to assign V, D and J gene segments. For a sequence to be retained, a match of at least six nucleotides to both a V gene segment and a J gene segment was required. Rearrangements were classified as productive when the CDR3 lacked stop codons and remained in frame with V and J, and all other rearrangements were classified as non-productive. Following IMGT convention, CDR3 was defined as the stretch from the second conserved V-encoded cysteine to the conserved J-encoded phenylalanine. Sequences without an unambiguous match to a single V gene segment were excluded from the earlier analysis of over 500 of the donors. An earlier analysis of over 450 of the donors classified V segments as functional when productive rearrangements were above 56.7% and as segregating when the standard deviation between donors was above 5%. A statistical classification framework was built to diagnose cytomegalovirus status from the catalog of TCR beta chain sequences. In a later analysis, TCR nucleotide sequences were compared against IMGT/GENE-DB human TR gene sequences so that V and J genes could be assigned. A later analysis assigned CDR3 sequences and most-parsimonious VDJ recombination scenarios with the TCRdist pipeline. In a later analysis, every TCR beta chain was defined by the combination of its CDR3 amino acid sequence and its V-gene family, and reads without a unique V-gene family were dropped. A later analysis removed 500 to 600 highly shared, low-generation-probability nucleotide sequences to deal with suspected cross-contamination and a sequencing artifact. In a later analysis, a clonal expansion index for each public chain was calculated from normalized within-repertoire ranks of inferred template counts. In a later analysis, generation probabilities were computed with a VDJ recombination model fitted to out-of-frame rearrangements, and the resulting probabilities were checked against IGoR. In a later analysis, hypergeometric tests were used to score TCR-TCR, TCR-HLA and TCR-CMV co-occurrence, with a repertoire-size bias correction applied to TCR pairs. To estimate false discovery rates, a later analysis permuted the HLA or CMV assignments 20 times. In a later analysis, co-occurring TCRs were grouped using DBSCAN, and TCRdist sequence similarity was added for clustering within HLA-allele-positive subsets. For co-occurrence clustering, repertoires with fewer than 30,000 or more than 120,000 public chains were excluded, along with five repertoires with anomalous nucleotide sharing. TCRdb carries this immuneACCESS record with in-frame sequences only. Its versions omit some clonotypes, under half of them owing to an unresolved V gene in the studies checked, with the rest unexplained. D and trimming were read from the DNA, whereas the V and J calls and clone size are those reported in that table. Across this sample there are about 160,000 clones, with around 72% seen only once. Jointly, the top ten make up about 2.3% of the sample.

The cohort consisted of 666 healthy bone marrow donors. All cohort members were sampled while nominally healthy, although unrecorded immune exposures were likely present. The donor tested CMV seronegative and was one of the 352 seronegative cohort members. A peripheral blood sample was provided by each donor, and peripheral blood mononuclear cells were used for TCR beta sequencing. The Qiagen DNeasy Blood Extraction Kit was used to extract genomic DNA from the blood cell samples. The receptor comes from a female donor in good health and CMV-seronegative. The specimen sequenced was PBMCs. In this chain, TRBV28 is recombined with TRBJ2-4; TRBD2 might be the D gene, on 5 matching bases. The CDR3 protein sequence reads: CAIEAGRAKNIQYF. The nucleotides are TGTGCAATCGAGGCGGGTAGGGCCAAAAACATTCAGTACTTC.